The 3 T cell receptor beta chains below all came from one sample that was sequenced in a study of CD8 T cells in ankylosing spondylitis. Study-wide points: Typical of ankylosing spondylitis blood, it appeared, was a TCR beta motif of under 10 highly homologous variants.

Each CDR3 protein gets one entry after TCRdb re-called the 5' RACE reads with MiXCR. The sample carries 700,000 or so distinct CDR3 sequences, 15% to 20% recorded once. No antigen is known for these receptors. Sequencing used blood, either unsorted or a sorted T cell fraction (not recorded which). The receptors were gathered from a male donor with ankylosing spondylitis.

V and J are TRBV6-5 and TRBJ1-4, with a tentative D call TRBD1 (6 bases). V was pared by 2 bases and J by 8 bases, with 9 bases between. The CDR3 runs to 13 residues. In germline, CDR1 is MNHEY, CDR2 SVGAGI. CDR3 DNA sequence: TGTGCCAGCAGTTACACTACAGGGGAAAAACTGTTTTTT. It specifies CASSYTTGEKLFF.

This clonotype has ten or more counts. The chain joins TRBV5-1 to TRBJ2-2; TRBD1 aligns across 10 bases. The trim removed 0 bases at V and 6 bases at J, leaving 5 bases unmatched. The CDR3 sequence is 16 residues long. The germline gives CDR1 SGHRS, CDR2 YFSETQ. The CDR3 nucleotides read TGCGCCAGCAGCTTGGAGGGGACAGGGGTCGCCGGGGAGCTGTTTTTT. It encodes CASSLEGTGVAGELFF.

This clonotype was detected a few times. This chain connects TRBV9 to TRBJ2-2, with D unclear. Per the germline V gene, CDR1 is SGDLS and CDR2 is YYNGEE. With 4 bases removed from V and 8 bases from J, the gap between germline ends came to 15 bases. The CDR3 is 14 residues long. This CDR3 reads CASSPRDSPGELFF. CDR3 sequence (DNA): TGTGCCAGCAGCCCCCGCGACTCGCCGGGGGAGCTGTTTTTT. Looking up the rest from reference TRBV9 and TRBJ2-2 gives the full variable domain: DSGVTQTPKHLITATGQRVTLRCSPRSGDLSVYWYQQSLDQGLQFLIQYYNGEERAKGNILERFSAQQFPDLHSELNLSSLELGDSALYFCASSPRDSPGELFFGEGSRLTVL.